This TCR beta chain was obtained from a study of blood T cell repertoires in COVID-19. Study details: From T cells, B-cell-depleted T cells, or PBMCs came the material, which was cDNA or gDNA.

Germline V CDR1 and CDR2: SGHRS, YFSETQ. The CDR3 has 14 amino acids. Some clones are missing from TCRdb's copy, which holds only in-frame ones; the method was immunoSEQ multiplex PCR. Seen here are 95,000 or so clones, about four fifths observed once, and the top ten hold 4.5% to 5.5%. The clonotype originates from a man older than 75 with COVID-19, enrolled during active disease. The chain uses TRBV5-1 and TRBJ2-5; no definite D call. The sample consisted of peripheral blood. The CDR3 DNA is TGCGCTACAATATCCCGAGGTAGGCAAGAGACCCAGTACTTC. Residues: CATISRGRQETQYF.